This TCR beta chain was recorded in a study of TIL therapy for anti-PD-1-resistant metastatic lung cancer. Study at large: Tumors were harvested before any PD-1/PD-L1 blockade. Patients had a median age of approximately 50 years (range roughly 35-80).

Time point denoted: pre-treatment sample, taken before nivolumab and TIL therapy. In germline, CDR1 is MNHEY, CDR2 SVGAGI. Trimming left V 6 bases short and J 7 bases short, with 18 bases between. The CDR3 totals 15 residues. Sequencing used immunoSEQ v3. Sequenced by immunoSEQ multiplex PCR; TCRdb stores in-frame clones only, minus some. In the table there are roughly 16,000 clones, 70% to 80% of which are singletons. The sequence was obtained from a person aged 25 to 80 with non-small cell lung cancer. The sequencing used blood, collected at baseline. This chain uses TRBV6-5 with TRBJ2-2; D is possibly TRBD1 (6 bases). This chain's CDR3 is CASSLTGGVVGELFF. The CDR3 bases are TGTGCCAGCAGCTTGACAGGTGGGGTCGTCGGGGAGCTGTTTTTT.